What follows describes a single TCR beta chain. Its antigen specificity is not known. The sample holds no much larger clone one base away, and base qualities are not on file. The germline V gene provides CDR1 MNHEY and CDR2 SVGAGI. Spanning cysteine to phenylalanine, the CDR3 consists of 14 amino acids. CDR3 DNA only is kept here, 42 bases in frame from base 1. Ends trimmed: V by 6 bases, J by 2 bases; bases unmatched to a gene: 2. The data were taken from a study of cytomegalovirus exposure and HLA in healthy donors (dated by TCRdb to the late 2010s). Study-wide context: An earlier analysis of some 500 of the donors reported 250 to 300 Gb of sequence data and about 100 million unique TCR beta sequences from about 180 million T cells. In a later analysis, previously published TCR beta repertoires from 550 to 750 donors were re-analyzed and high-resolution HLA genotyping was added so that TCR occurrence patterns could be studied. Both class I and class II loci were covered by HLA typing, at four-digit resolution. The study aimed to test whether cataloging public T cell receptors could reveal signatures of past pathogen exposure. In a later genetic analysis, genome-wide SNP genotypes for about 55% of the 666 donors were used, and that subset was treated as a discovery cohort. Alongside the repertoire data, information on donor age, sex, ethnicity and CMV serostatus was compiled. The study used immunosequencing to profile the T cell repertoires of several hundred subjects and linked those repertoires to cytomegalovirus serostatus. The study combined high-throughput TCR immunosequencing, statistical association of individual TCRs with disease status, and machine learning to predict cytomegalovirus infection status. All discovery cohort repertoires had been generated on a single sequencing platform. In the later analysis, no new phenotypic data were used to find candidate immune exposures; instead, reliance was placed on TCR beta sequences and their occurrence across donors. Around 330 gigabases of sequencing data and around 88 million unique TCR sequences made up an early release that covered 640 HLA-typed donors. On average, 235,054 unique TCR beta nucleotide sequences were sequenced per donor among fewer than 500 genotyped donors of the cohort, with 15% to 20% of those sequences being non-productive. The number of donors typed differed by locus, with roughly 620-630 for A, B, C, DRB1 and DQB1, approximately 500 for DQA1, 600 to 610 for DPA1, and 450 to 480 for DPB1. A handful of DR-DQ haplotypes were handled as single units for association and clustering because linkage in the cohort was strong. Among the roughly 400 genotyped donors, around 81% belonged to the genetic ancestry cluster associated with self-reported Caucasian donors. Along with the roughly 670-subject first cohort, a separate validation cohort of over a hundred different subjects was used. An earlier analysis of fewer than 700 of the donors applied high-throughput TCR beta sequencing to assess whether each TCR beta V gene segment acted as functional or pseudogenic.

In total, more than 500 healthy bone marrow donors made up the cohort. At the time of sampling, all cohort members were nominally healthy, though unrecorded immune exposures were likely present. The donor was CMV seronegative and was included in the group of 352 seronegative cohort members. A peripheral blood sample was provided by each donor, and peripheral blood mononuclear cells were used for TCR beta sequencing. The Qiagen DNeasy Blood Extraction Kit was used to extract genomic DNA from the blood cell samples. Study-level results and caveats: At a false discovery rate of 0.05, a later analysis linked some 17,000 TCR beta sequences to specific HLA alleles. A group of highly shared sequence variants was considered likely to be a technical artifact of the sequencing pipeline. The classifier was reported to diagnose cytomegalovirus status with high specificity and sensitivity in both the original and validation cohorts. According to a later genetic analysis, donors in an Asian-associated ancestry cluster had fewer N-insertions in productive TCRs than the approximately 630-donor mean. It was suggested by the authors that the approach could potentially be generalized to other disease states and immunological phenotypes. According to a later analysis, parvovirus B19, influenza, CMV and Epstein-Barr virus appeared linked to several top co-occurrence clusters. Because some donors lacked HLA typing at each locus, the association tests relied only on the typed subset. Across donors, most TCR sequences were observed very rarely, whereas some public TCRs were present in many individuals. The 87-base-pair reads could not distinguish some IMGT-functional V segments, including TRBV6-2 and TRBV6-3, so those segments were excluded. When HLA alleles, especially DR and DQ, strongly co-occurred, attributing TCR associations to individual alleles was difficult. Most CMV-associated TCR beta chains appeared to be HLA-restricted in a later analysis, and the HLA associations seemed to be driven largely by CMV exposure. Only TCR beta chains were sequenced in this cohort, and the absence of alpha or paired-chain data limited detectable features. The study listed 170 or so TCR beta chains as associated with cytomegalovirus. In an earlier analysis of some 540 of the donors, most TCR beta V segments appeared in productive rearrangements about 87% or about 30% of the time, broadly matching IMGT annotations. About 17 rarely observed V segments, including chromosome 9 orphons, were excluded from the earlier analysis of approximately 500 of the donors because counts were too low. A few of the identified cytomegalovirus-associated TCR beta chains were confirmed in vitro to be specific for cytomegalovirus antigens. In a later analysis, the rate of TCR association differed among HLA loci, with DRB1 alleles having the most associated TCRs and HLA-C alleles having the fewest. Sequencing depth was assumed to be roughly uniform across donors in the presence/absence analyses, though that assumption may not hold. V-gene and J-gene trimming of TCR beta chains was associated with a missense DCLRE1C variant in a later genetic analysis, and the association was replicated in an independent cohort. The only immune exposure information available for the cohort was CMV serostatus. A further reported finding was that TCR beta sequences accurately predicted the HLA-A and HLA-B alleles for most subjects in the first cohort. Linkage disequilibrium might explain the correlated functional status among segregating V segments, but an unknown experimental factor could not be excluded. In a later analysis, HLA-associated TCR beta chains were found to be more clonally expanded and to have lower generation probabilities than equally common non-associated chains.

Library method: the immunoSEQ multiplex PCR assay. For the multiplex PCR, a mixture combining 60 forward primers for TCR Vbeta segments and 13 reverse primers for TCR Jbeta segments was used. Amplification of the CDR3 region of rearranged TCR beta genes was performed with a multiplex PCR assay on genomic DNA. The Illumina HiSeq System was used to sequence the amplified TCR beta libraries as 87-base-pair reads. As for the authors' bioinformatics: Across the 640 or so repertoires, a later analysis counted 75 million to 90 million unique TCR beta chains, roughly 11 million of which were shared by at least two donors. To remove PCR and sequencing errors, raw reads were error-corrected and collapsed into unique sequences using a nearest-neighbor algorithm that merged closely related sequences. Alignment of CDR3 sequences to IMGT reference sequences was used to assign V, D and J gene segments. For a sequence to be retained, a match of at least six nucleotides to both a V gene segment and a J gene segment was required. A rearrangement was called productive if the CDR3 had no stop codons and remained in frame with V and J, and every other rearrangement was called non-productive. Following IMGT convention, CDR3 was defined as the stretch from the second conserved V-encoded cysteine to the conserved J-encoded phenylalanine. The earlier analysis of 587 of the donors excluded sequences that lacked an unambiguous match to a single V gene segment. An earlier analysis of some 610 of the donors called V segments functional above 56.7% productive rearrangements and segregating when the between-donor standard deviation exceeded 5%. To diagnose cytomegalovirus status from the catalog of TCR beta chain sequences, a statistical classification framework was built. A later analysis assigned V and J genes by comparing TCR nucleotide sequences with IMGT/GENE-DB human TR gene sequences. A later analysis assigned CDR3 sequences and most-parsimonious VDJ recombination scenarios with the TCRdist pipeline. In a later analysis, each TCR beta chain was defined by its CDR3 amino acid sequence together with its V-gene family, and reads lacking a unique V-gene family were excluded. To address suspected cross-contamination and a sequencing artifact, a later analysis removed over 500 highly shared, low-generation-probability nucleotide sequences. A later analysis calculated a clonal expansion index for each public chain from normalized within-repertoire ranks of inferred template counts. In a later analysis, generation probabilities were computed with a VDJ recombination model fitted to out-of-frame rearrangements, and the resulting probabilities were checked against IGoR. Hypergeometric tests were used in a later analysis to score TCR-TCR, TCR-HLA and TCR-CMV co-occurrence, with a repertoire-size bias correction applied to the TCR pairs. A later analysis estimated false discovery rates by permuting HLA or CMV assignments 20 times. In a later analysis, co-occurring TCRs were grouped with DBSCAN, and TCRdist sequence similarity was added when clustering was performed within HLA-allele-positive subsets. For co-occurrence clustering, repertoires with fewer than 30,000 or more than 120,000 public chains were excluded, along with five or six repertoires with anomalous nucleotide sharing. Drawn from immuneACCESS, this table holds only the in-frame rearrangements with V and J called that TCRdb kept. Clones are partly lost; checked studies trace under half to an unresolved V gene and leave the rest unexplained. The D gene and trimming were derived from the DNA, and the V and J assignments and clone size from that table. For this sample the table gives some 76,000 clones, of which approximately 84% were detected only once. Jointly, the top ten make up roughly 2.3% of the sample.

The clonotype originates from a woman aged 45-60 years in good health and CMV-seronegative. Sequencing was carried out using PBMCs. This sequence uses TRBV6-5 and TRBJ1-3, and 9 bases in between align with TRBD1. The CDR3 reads CASSRTGAGNTIYF. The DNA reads TGTGCCAGCAGCCGGACAGGGGCTGGAAACACCATATATTTT.